The sequence of this T cell receptor (beta chain) was determined in a study of blood T cell repertoires in COVID-19 (TCRdb year 2020). For the wider study: Samples covering the acute and convalescent phases of COVID-19 were provided by collaborators in the United States, Italy and Spain. The material from the prospective study consisted of cDNA or gDNA derived from T cells, B-cell-depleted T cells, or PBMCs. Subjects who had been exposed to COVID-19, were actively infected with it, or had recovered from it provided the deeply sampled blood TCRbeta repertoires that made up the dataset. A freely available public database, intended as a resource for researchers studying the immune response to SARS-CoV-2, is where the repertoires were released. Samples were obtained from the ongoing ImmuneRACE study (first 160 participants) and from over a thousand subjects provided by 6 global collaborators. Sample metadata almost always included a de-identified subject ID, COVID-19 status, age in years and sex. Where available, HLA class I and class II types were obtained from metadata supplied by the sample provider rather than from assay-based typing. Results and caveats for the whole study, not just this receptor: Clinical and demographic metadata were provided uncurated, with the amount varying by source and participant.

The immunoSEQ Assay, a bias-controlled multiplex PCR, was used to amplify TCRbeta CDR3 regions from genomic DNA. From the authors' description of their analysis: Nucleated cell counts per sample were estimated from amplification of reference gene primers within the assay. To quantify the absolute abundance of each unique TCRbeta CDR3 rearrangement, sequence reads were collapsed and filtered. Productive Simpson clonality was computed per sample as the square root of Simpson's diversity index over productive rearrangements. The source is immuneACCESS, and TCRdb retained only in-frame sequences with V and J called. Part of the clones is not carried over; for the studies checked, unresolved V genes explain less than half of this, and the remainder is unexplained. The DNA was the basis for D and trimming; V, J and clone size are from that table. The sample includes about 88,000 clones, with roughly 84% observed a single time. The top ten clones comprise roughly 3% of the sample.

Each collaborating institution followed its own protocols to collect whole blood in K2EDTA tubes. For TCRbeta analysis, collaborators shipped samples as frozen whole blood, isolated PBMCs, or DNA extracted from either of those sample types. Details on this clone: It has no known antigen specificity. No base quality values were provided; no much bigger clone lies one nucleotide off.

The sequenced sample was peripheral blood. The receptor's source is a woman at least 80 years old with acute or convalescent COVID-19.

This receptor has the CDR3 CASSYSTGTGNTIYF. The nucleotide sequence is given as TGTGCCAGCAGTTACTCCACAGGGACTGGAAACACCATATATTTT. This chain joins TRBV6-5 to TRBJ1-3; the D gene is perhaps TRBD1, from 6 matching bases. Reading from cysteine to phenylalanine, the CDR3 counts 15 amino acids. The CDR3 DNA has 45 bases and is translated from base 1. CDR1 MNHEY and CDR2 SVGAGI were looked up in the germline V gene. V drops 0 bases and J drops 2 bases, leaving 8 bases in between.